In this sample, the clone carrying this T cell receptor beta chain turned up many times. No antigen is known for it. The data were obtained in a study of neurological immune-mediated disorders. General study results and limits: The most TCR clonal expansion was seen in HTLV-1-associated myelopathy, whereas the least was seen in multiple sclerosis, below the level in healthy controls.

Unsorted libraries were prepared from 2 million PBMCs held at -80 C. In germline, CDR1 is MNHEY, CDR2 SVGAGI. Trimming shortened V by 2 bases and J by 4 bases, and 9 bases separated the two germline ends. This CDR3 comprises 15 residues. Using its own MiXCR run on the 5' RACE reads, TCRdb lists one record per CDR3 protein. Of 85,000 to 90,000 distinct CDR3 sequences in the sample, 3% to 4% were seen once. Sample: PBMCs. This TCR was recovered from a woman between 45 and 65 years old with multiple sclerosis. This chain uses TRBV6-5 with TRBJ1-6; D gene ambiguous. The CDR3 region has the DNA TGTGCCAGCAGTTACCGTCAGACGTATAATTCACCCCTCCACTTT. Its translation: CASSYRQTYNSPLHF.